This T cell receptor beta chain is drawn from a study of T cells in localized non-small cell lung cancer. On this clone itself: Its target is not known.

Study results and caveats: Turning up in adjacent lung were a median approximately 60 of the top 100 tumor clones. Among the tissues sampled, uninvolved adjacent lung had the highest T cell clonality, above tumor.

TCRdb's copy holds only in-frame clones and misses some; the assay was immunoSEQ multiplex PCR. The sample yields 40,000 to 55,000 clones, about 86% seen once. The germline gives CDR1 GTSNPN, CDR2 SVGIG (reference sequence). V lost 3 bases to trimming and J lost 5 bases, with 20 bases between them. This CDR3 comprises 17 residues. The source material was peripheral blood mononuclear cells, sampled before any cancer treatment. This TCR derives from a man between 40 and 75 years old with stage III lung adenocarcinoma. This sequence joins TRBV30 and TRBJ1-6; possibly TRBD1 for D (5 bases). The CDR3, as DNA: TGTGCCTGGAGACCCCTACGTGGGGCGGAAGATAATTCACCCCTCCACTTT. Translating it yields CAWRPLRGAEDNSPLHF.